The 6 T cell receptor beta chains listed next were all sequenced from one sample in a study of T cells in Graves' hyperthyroidism and ophthalmopathy. Regions amplified from RNA transcripts were the TCR beta CDR3 regions. The HTBI primer set served for first-round RT-PCR of the TCR CDR3. TCRdb redid the calling of the multiplex PCR reads with MiXCR, one entry per CDR3 protein. This table has almost 250,000 distinct CDR3 sequences, around 25% appearing once. Sequenced input: blood. The receptors stem from a middle-aged woman with Graves' ophthalmopathy.

This clonotype was counted ten times or more. V gene TRBV18 combines with J gene TRBJ1-2, with TRBD1 identical over 7 bases. The CDR3 has 14 residues. Looked up from germline, CDR1 is KGHSH and CDR2 is LQKENI. Losses at the gene ends were 2 bases for V and 6 bases for J; bases not matched to a gene: 6. The CDR3 sequence: CASSPGTVFDGYTF. The CDR3 coding sequence is TGTGCCAGCTCACCAGGGACAGTGTTTGATGGCTACACCTTC.

This clonotype was observed at least ten times. The rearrangement joins TRBV24-1 to TRBJ2-5; 9 nucleotides match TRBD1. The CDR3 is 15 amino acids. Germline CDR1 is KGHDR and CDR2 is SFDVKD. With 4 bases clipped from V and 4 bases from J, the junction kept 6 bases outside the gene matches. The CDR3: CATSEIDRGGETQYF. CDR3 in DNA: TGTGCCACCAGTGAAATTGACAGGGGGGGAGAGACCCAGTACTTC.

This clonotype has ten or more counts. The rearrangement uses TRBV6-5 and TRBJ1-1; 8 bases agree with TRBD1. The CDR3 totals 14 residues. V trimming: 2 bases; J trimming: 4 bases; junction bases outside the gene matches: 3. Germline-derived CDR1 and CDR2 are MNHEY and SVGAGI. CDR3: CASSYTQGATEAFF. In DNA, the CDR3 is TGTGCCAGCAGTTACACTCAGGGGGCCACTGAAGCTTTCTTT.

This clonotype was counted ten times or more. CDR3 protein: CASSWGAKNIQYF. In DNA form, the CDR3 reads TGTGCCAGCAGTTGGGGGGCCAAAAACATTCAGTACTTC. This chain links TRBV27 with TRBJ2-4; the D call may be TRBD1 or TRBD2 (5 bases each). Germline V gene lookup returns CDR1 MNHEY and CDR2 SMNVEV (reference sequence). Trimming removed 4 bases at V and 1 base at J, with 5 bases between. This CDR3 has 13 amino acids.

The rearrangement links TRBV28 to TRBJ2-7; perhaps D is TRBD1 or TRBD2 (7 bases each). Trimming stripped 11 bases from V and 2 bases from J, with 16 bases between. This CDR3 comprises 13 residues. Germline CDR1 is MDHEN and CDR2 is SYDVKM. The CDR3 nucleotides are TGTGCCGCAGGGGGGGTAGAGACCTACGAGCAGTACTTC. It is translated as CAAGGVETYEQYF.

This clonotype has only a few counts. The chain recombines TRBV6-5 with TRBJ2-7; no reliable D call. The CDR3 runs to 14 residues. Germline CDR1 MNHEY, CDR2 SVGAGI. Trimming pared 0 bases from V and 2 bases from J, leaving 8 bases between. CDR3 nucleotide sequence: TGTGCCAGCAGTTACTCTCCAACCCCCTACGAGCAGTACTTC. It codes for CASSYSPTPYEQYF.